The subject of this entry is one TCR beta chain. Its antigen remains unknown. Profiled with immunoSEQ multiplex PCR; TCRdb holds only in-frame clones, not every one. The repertoire consists of fewer than 200,000 clones, with around nine tenths occurring once and the leading ten covering 1.1%. The CDR3 sequence is 14 residues long. Trimming shortened V by 4 bases and J by 4 bases, and 16 bases separated the two germline ends. CDR1 and CDR2 from the germline V gene are GTSNPN and SVGIG (reference sequence). This entry belongs to a study of T cell responses to AZD1222 COVID-19 vaccine. Whole-study findings and limits: With two AZD1222 doses given, Spike-specific TCR breadth and depth both rose.

The material sequenced was peripheral blood, taken 28 days after the second AZD1222 dose. The chain links TRBV30 to TRBJ1-2; D gene ambiguous. This TCR was sampled from an adult who received the AZD1222 COVID-19 vaccine. The CDR3 nucleotides are TGTGCCTGGAAGGCCCCGAGTTTGGCCTATGGCTACACCTTC. It is translated as CAWKAPSLAYGYTF.